This TCR beta chain came from a study of cytomegalovirus exposure and HLA in healthy donors. Study-wide results and caveats: Later on, an analysis showed TCR association rates differing by HLA locus, with DRB1 the most and HLA-C the fewest.

Amplification used 60 Vbeta primers and 13 Jbeta primers. Assay used: immunoSEQ multiplex PCR; TCRdb lists only in-frame clones, some missing. This sample has about 150,000 clones, with 76% found just once. Of note for this clone: Its specificity is not known.

Germline-derived CDR1 and CDR2 are SGDLS and YYNGEE. CDR3 length: 11 residues. This chain links TRBV9 with TRBJ2-5; D remains unclear. The J call may be wrong; the DNA end is better matched by TRBJ2-7. Material for sequencing was PBMCs. The TCR was taken from a male donor in good health and CMV-seronegative. CDR3 region: CASSDLSEQYF. The CDR3 coding sequence is TGTGCCAGCAGCGACCTCAGCGAGCAGTACTTC.